This TCR beta chain emerged from a study of blood T cell repertoires in COVID-19. At the level of the study: Both acute and convalescent COVID-19 samples were obtained from the United States, Italy and Spain.

Per the authors' pipeline: Reference gene primer amplification in the assay estimated nucleated cell counts. Libraries were prepared by immunoSEQ multiplex PCR; TCRdb keeps only in-frame clonotypes and omits some of them. Clonal size and the V and J genes are those of that table, whereas D and trimming came from the DNA. The repertoire includes roughly 100,000 clones, about 90% of them detected once, and 6.2% sits in the top ten. This CDR3 has 15 amino acids. Germline lookup yields CDR1 MNHEY and CDR2 SMNVEV (reference sequence). Trimming stripped 4 bases from V and 3 bases from J, with 10 bases between.

Sequences were obtained from peripheral blood. The chain combines TRBV27 with TRBJ2-6, with a possible D match to TRBD1 (6 bases). This receptor was obtained from a human donor in a cohort sampled during active COVID-19. This chain's CDR3 is CASSSTGSGANVLTF. The CDR3 nucleotides are TGTGCCAGCAGTTCAACAGGGAGTGGGGCCAACGTCCTGACTTTC.